The subject of this entry is one T cell receptor (beta chain). This entry belongs to a study of blood T cell repertoires in COVID-19. Trimming shortened V by 6 bases and J by 6 bases, and 23 bases separated the two germline ends. The germline V gene encodes CDR1 SNHLY and CDR2 FYNNEI. The CDR3 is made up of 17 amino acids. Profiled with immunoSEQ multiplex PCR; TCRdb holds only in-frame clones, not every one. The profile shows a few hundred thousand clones, about nine tenths of them singletons. The chain joins TRBV2 to TRBJ1-4; D not certain. The sequence came from a woman aged 25 to 39 with COVID-19, enrolled during active disease. Sample: peripheral blood. CDR3 region: CASSQSLFRGKHEKLFF. CDR3 coding DNA: TGTGCCAGCAGCCAATCCCTCTTCCGGGGAAAGCATGAAAAACTGTTTTTT.